A selection of T cell receptor beta chains follows, all from one sample in a study of OX40 agonist ivuxolimab in advanced cancers. Measured with immunoSEQ multiplex PCR; TCRdb has only the in-frame clones, and not every one. Of approximately 41,000 clones in the sample, roughly 90% were seen once. The input for sequencing was CD4+ or CD8+ T cells sorted from blood, taken in a trial of the OX40 agonist ivuxolimab. The receptors come from an adult with an advanced solid tumor such as melanoma, head and neck, liver or kidney cancer. The CDR3 runs from the conserved cysteine through the conserved F or W. A D gene is named only where the DNA matches it firmly. Clone size is not always given. Where it is, it says once, few, many or a class for expanded clones.

D	V	J	size	CDR3	DNA
NA	TRBV7-2	TRBJ2-2	once	CASSSGRGPNTGELFF	TGTGCCAGCAGCTCTGGGAGGGGGCCGAACACCGGGGAGCTGTTTTTT
TRBD1	TRBV10-3	TRBJ2-7	NA	CAIKSWDRGNEQYF	TGTGCCATCAAATCGTGGGACAGGGGGAACGAGCAGTACTTC
NA	TRBV5-8	TRBJ1-2	NA	CASSLNRDTSNYGYTF	TGTGCCAGCAGCTTGAATAGGGACACTTCTAACTATGGCTACACCTTC
NA	TRBV29-1	TRBJ1-5	NA	CSVELGGNQPQHF	TGCAGCGTTGAATTGGGTGGCAATCAGCCCCAGCATTTT
TRBD1	TRBV19	TRBJ1-1	NA	CASSGQMNTEAFF	TGTGCCAGTTCGGGACAGATGAACACTGAAGCTTTCTTT
NA	TRBV5-5	TRBJ2-4	NA	CASSFQVGAIGNIQYF	TGTGCCAGCAGCTTTCAGGTGGGGGCCATTGGCAACATTCAGTACTTC
NA	TRBV7-9	TRBJ2-3	NA	CASSFGALSGSADTQYF	TGTGCCAGCAGCTTCGGTGCCCTCAGCGGATCGGCAGATACGCAGTATTTT
NA	TRBV5-6	TRBJ1-2	NA	CASSFGPSNYGYTF	TGTGCCAGCAGCTTTGGCCCTTCTAACTATGGCTACACCTTC
TRBD2	TRBV14	TRBJ2-1	NA	CASSQYRLAGSKVGEQFF	TGTGCCAGCAGCCAATACCGACTAGCGGGGTCTAAAGTAGGTGAGCAGTTCTTC
TRBD1	TRBV4-3	TRBJ2-5	once	CASSQGQGAWETQYF	TGCGCCAGCAGCCAAGGACAGGGGGCTTGGGAGACCCAGTACTTC
TRBD1	TRBV5-4	TRBJ1-4	NA	CASSWKTGVEEKLFF	TGTGCCAGCAGCTGGAAAACAGGGGTTGAGGAAAAACTGTTTTTT
NA	TRBV15	TRBJ2-1	NA	CATSRDLLADEQFF	TGTGCCACCAGCAGAGATCTGCTAGCCGATGAGCAGTTCTTC
NA	TRBV13	TRBJ2-1	NA	CASSRRIAEQFF	TGTGCCAGCAGCAGACGCATAGCTGAGCAGTTCTTC
NA	TRBV9	TRBJ1-2	NA	CASSREGFNTGGYTF	TGTGCCAGCAGCCGGGAGGGTTTTAACACGGGGGGCTACACCTTC
NA	TRBV30	TRBJ2-3	once	CAWSVLAGPDTRYF	TGTGCCTGGAGTGTGCTCGCGGGGCCAGATACGCGGTATTTT
TRBD1	TRBV5-1	TRBJ1-1	few	CASSLRTGSGTEAFF	TGCGCCAGCAGCCTACGGACAGGGTCGGGCACTGAAGCTTTCTTT
NA	TRBV7-9	TRBJ2-5	NA	CASNPRAPQETQYF	TGTGCCAGCAACCCTCGGGCCCCCCAAGAGACCCAGTACTTC
TRBD2	TRBV5-1	TRBJ2-5	NA	CASSSTSGGAGETQYF	TGCGCCAGCAGCTCGACTAGCGGGGGGGCCGGAGAGACCCAGTACTTC
NA	TRBV5-1	TRBJ2-1	NA	CASSSVGGWQNNEQFF	TGCGCCAGCAGCTCCGTTGGCGGTTGGCAGAACAATGAGCAGTTCTTC
NA	TRBV6-5	TRBJ2-2	few	CASTLQGGGRELFF	TGTGCCAGCACCCTACAGGGTGGGGGAAGGGAGCTGTTTTTT
NA	TRBV11-3	TRBJ2-1	NA	CASSLAPRWGGQRNEQFF	TGTGCCAGCAGCTTGGCCCCCCGGTGGGGGGGGCAGCGCAATGAGCAGTTCTTC
TRBD1	TRBV11-1	TRBJ2-6	NA	CASSRTGTGGSGANVLTF	TGTGCCAGCAGCCGAACCGGGACAGGCGGCTCTGGGGCCAACGTCCTGACTTTC
TRBD1	TRBV7-9	TRBJ1-5	NA	CASSFTGDSNQPQHF	TGTGCCAGCAGTTTTACAGGGGATAGCAATCAGCCCCAGCATTTT
NA	TRBV5-6	TRBJ1-2	NA	CASSSSGHGYTF	TGTGCCAGCAGCTCGTCAGGGCATGGCTACACCTTC
NA	TRBV11-3	TRBJ1-1	few	CASSPGANTEAFF	TGTGCCAGCAGCCCGGGGGCGAACACTGAAGCTTTCTTT
TRBD1	TRBV5-4	TRBJ2-1	NA	CASSTRDRGPNEQFF	TGTGCCAGCAGCACCCGGGACAGGGGGCCCAATGAGCAGTTCTTC
NA	TRBV7-2	TRBJ1-5	NA	CASSLQGAGNQPQHF	TGTGCCAGCAGCTTACAAGGGGCGGGCAATCAGCCCCAGCATTTT
NA	TRBV7-9	TRBJ2-7	NA	CASSSRGLQNEQYF	TGTGCCAGCAGCTCCCGGGGGCTGCAGAACGAGCAGTACTTC
NA	TRBV6-5	TRBJ1-5	NA	CASSYTYGNQPQHF	TGTGCCAGCAGTTACACCTATGGGAACCAGCCCCAGCATTTT
TRBD2	TRBV7-9	TRBJ2-3	NA	CASSLDVAGRYTDTQYF	TGTGCCAGCAGCTTAGACGTAGCGGGGAGATACACAGATACGCAGTATTTT
TRBD1	TRBV7-2	TRBJ2-2	NA	CASSTRTGVEELFF	TGTGCCAGCAGCACCAGGACAGGGGTAGAGGAGCTGTTTTTT
NA	TRBV4-1	TRBJ2-5	few	CASSHRGTVPFQETQYF	TGCGCCAGCAGCCACCGCGGGACGGTGCCCTTCCAAGAGACCCAGTACTTC
TRBD2	TRBV19	TRBJ2-1	NA	CASSGGLAGAYEQFF	TGTGCCAGTAGTGGGGGACTAGCGGGGGCCTATGAGCAGTTCTTC
NA	TRBV7-8	TRBJ1-5	NA	CASSSRDFGGQPQHF	TGTGCCAGCAGCTCCCGGGACTTTGGAGGCCAGCCCCAGCATTTT
TRBD2	TRBV7-2	TRBJ2-1	NA	CASSLRTSGGAMSMFF	TGTGCCAGCAGCTTAAGAACTAGCGGGGGAGCAATGAGCATGTTCTTC
NA	TRBV7-2	TRBJ2-3	NA	CASSTRLTDTQYF	TGTGCCAGCAGCACACGACTTACAGATACGCAGTATTTT
NA	TRBV5-4	TRBJ1-2	NA	CASSSAGTRTNYGYTF	TGTGCCAGCAGCTCAGCCGGGACTCGAACTAACTATGGCTACACCTTC
NA	TRBV10-3	TRBJ1-2	NA	CAINPGASYGYTF	TGTGCCATCAACCCAGGGGCATCCTATGGCTACACCTTC
NA	TRBV2	TRBJ1-6	NA	CASSLLSVFGGPLHF	TGTGCCAGCAGTCTTCTTTCAGTCTTCGGGGGACCCCTCCACTTT
TRBD2	TRBV7-8	TRBJ2-7	NA	CASSYQLAGTNEQYF	TGTGCCAGCAGCTACCAACTAGCGGGGACCAACGAGCAGTACTTC
NA	TRBV9	TRBJ1-3	few	CASSVDFSGNTIYF	TGTGCCAGCAGCGTAGACTTCTCTGGAAACACCATATATTTT
NA	TRBV2	TRBJ2-5	NA	CVSIGTQQETQYF	TGTGTTTCCATCGGGACACAGCAAGAGACCCAGTACTTC
NA	TRBV4-3	TRBJ1-3	NA	CASSQMFGGLGDTIYF	TGCGCCAGCAGCCAAATGTTCGGCGGATTGGGGGATACCATATATTTT
NA	TRBV7-7	TRBJ2-2	NA	CASSGDTNTGELFF	TGTGCTAGCAGCGGGGACACGAACACCGGGGAGCTGTTTTTT
TRBD1	TRBV10-3	TRBJ1-2	NA	CAISSTGSNGYTF	TGTGCCATCAGTTCGACAGGGTCTAATGGCTACACCTTC
NA	TRBV10-3	TRBJ1-1	NA	CAISEDRWGEAFF	TGTGCCATCAGTGAAGACAGGTGGGGTGAAGCTTTCTTT
TRBD1	TRBV5-1	TRBJ2-4	NA	CASSPDRAAKNIQYF	TGCGCCAGCAGCCCTGACAGGGCAGCCAAAAACATTCAGTACTTC
TRBD1	TRBV7-2	TRBJ2-7	NA	CASSADRGYYEQYF	TGTGCCAGCAGCGCCGACAGGGGGTACTACGAGCAGTACTTC
NA	TRBV7-2	TRBJ2-2	NA	CASSLARDTGELFF	TGTGCCAGCAGCTTAGCGCGGGACACCGGGGAGCTGTTTTTT
NA	TRBV6-8	TRBJ2-7	NA	CASSYWENYEQYF	TGTGCCAGCAGTTACTGGGAGAACTACGAGCAGTACTTC
TRBD2	TRBV29-1	TRBJ2-3	NA	CSASLLLAGDTDTQYF	TGCAGCGCCTCCCTCCTCCTAGCGGGGGACACAGATACGCAGTATTTT
NA	TRBV5-4	TRBJ1-1	NA	CASSLAQMNTEAFF	TGTGCCAGCAGCTTGGCTCAGATGAACACTGAAGCTTTCTTT